These T cell receptor beta chains were read from a single sample in a study of cytomegalovirus exposure and HLA in healthy donors. Assay: immunoSEQ multiplex PCR; the TCRdb copy retains only in-frame clones and omits some. The sample has 80,000 to 95,000 clones, 84% seen once. Input material: PBMCs. The source is a woman aged 18-29 years in good health and CMV-seropositive. Each CDR3 is given with its conserved first and last residue. D genes are given only for firm matches. Clone size is not always given. Where it is, it says once, few, many or a class for expanded clones.

abundance: NA; j_gene: TRBJ2-7; d_gene: NA; v_gene: TRBV6-1; CDR3aa: CASSSGLGPYEQYF; CDR3nt: TGTGCCAGCAGCTCAGGTCTTGGCCCCTACGAGCAGTACTTC
abundance: few; j_gene: TRBJ2-3; d_gene: NA; v_gene: TRBV5-6; CDR3aa: CASSLATSTDTQYF; CDR3nt: TGTGCCAGCAGCTTGGCCACTAGCACAGATACGCAGTATTTT
abundance: NA; j_gene: TRBJ1-4; d_gene: TRBD1; v_gene: TRBV5-1; CDR3aa: CASSLKPGTGPLFF; CDR3nt: TGCGCCAGCAGCCTTAAGCCCGGGACAGGCCCACTGTTTTTT
abundance: NA; j_gene: TRBJ2-3; d_gene: NA; v_gene: TRBV5-1; CDR3aa: CASSLVTDGAHTQYF; CDR3nt: TGCGCCAGCAGCTTGGTTACTGACGGAGCGCATACGCAGTATTTT
abundance: NA; j_gene: TRBJ2-1; d_gene: TRBD2; v_gene: TRBV19; CDR3aa: CASSIDGLAVVSYNEQFF; CDR3nt: TGTGCCAGTAGTATAGACGGACTAGCGGTCGTCTCCTACAATGAGCAGTTCTTC
abundance: NA; j_gene: TRBJ2-5; d_gene: NA; v_gene: TRBV7-7; CDR3aa: CASSLAPRGGQETQYF; CDR3nt: TGTGCTAGCAGCTTAGCACCAAGGGGAGGTCAAGAGACCCAGTACTTC
abundance: NA; j_gene: TRBJ1-4; d_gene: NA; v_gene: TRBV4-1; CDR3aa: CASSTTPRGDEKLFF; CDR3nt: TGCGCCAGCAGCACTACCCCCCGGGGGGATGAAAAACTGTTTTTT
abundance: NA; j_gene: TRBJ2-7; d_gene: NA; v_gene: TRBV4-2; CDR3aa: CASSQDPAGDSYEQYF; CDR3nt: TGTGCCAGCAGCCAAGACCCAGCCGGGGACTCCTACGAGCAGTACTTC
abundance: NA; j_gene: TRBJ1-5; d_gene: TRBD1; v_gene: TRBV5-6; CDR3aa: CASSRRGWTGAGVGQPQHF; CDR3nt: TGTGCCAGCAGCCGCCGGGGCTGGACAGGGGCTGGAGTAGGGCAGCCCCAGCATTTT
abundance: NA; j_gene: TRBJ1-3; d_gene: NA; v_gene: TRBV5-4; CDR3aa: CASSLWGAGNTIYF; CDR3nt: TGTGCCAGCAGCTTGTGGGGGGCTGGAAACACCATATATTTT
abundance: few; j_gene: TRBJ1-2; d_gene: NA; v_gene: TRBV28; CDR3aa: CASSRKAGWNGYTF; CDR3nt: TGTGCCAGCAGCCGCAAGGCCGGGTGGAATGGCTACACCTTC
abundance: NA; j_gene: TRBJ2-3; d_gene: TRBD1; v_gene: TRBV29-1; CDR3aa: CSTARQGGDTQYF; CDR3nt: TGCAGCACCGCGAGACAGGGGGGGGATACGCAGTATTTT
abundance: NA; j_gene: TRBJ2-5; d_gene: TRBD1; v_gene: TRBV6-5; CDR3aa: CASSYDREETQYF; CDR3nt: TGTGCCAGCAGTTATGACAGGGAGGAGACCCAGTACTTC
abundance: few; j_gene: TRBJ2-3; d_gene: TRBD1; v_gene: TRBV6-4; CDR3aa: CASSAGTGNTDTQYF; CDR3nt: TGTGCCAGCAGTGCCGGGACAGGGAACACAGATACGCAGTATTTT
abundance: NA; j_gene: TRBJ2-1; d_gene: NA; v_gene: TRBV9; CDR3aa: CASSRQLENEQFF; CDR3nt: TGTGCCAGCAGCCGCCAACTAGAGAATGAGCAGTTCTTC
abundance: NA; j_gene: TRBJ1-3; d_gene: NA; v_gene: TRBV6-1; CDR3aa: CASSEAHRVSGNTIYF; CDR3nt: TGTGCCAGCAGTGAAGCTCACCGGGTCTCTGGAAACACCATATATTTT
abundance: NA; j_gene: TRBJ2-3; d_gene: NA; v_gene: TRBV5-1; CDR3aa: CASSPDTSDTQYF; CDR3nt: TGCGCCAGCAGCCCGGACACCTCAGATACGCAGTATTTT